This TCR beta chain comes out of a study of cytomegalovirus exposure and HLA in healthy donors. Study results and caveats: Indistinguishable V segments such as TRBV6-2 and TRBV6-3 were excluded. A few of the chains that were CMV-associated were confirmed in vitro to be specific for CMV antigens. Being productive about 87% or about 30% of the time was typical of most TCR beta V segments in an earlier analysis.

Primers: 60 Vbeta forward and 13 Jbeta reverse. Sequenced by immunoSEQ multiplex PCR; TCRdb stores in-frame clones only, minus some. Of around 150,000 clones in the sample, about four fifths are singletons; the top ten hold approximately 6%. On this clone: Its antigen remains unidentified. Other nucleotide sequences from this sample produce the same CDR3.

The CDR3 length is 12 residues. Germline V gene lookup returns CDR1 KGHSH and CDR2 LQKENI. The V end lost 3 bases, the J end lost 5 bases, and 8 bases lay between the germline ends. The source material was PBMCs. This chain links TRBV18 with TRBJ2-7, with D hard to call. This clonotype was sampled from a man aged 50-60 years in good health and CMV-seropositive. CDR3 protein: CASSPTGDEQYF. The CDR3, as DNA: TGTGCCAGCTCACCGACCGGAGACGAGCAGTACTTC.